The 22 T cell receptor beta chains below all came from one sample that was sequenced in a study of cytomegalovirus exposure and HLA in healthy donors. PCR involved 60 Vbeta and 13 Jbeta primers. Clones were read by immunoSEQ multiplex PCR, and TCRdb kept only the in-frame ones, dropping some. The top ten hold roughly 1.6% of the sample, which has about 120,000 clones, roughly two thirds seen once. The sequencing input was PBMCs. These receptors originate from a man aged 30 to 39 in good health and CMV-seropositive.

This clone was recorded a few times. The genes are TRBV18 and TRBJ2-7, with 10 bases matching TRBD2. This CDR3 contains 16 residues. Germline CDR1 KGHSH, CDR2 LQKENI. V dropped 3 bases and J dropped 6; count of bases not matched to a gene: 11. The CDR3 loop is CASSPPGEAGGGEQYF. CDR3 in DNA: TGTGCCAGCTCACCCCCCGGGGAAGCGGGAGGGGGCGAGCAGTACTTC. Using reference TRBV18 and TRBJ2-7 for the parts outside the CDR3, the full variable domain is NAGVMQNPRHLVRRRGQEARLRCSPMKGHSHVYWYRQLPEEGLKFMVYLQKENIIDESGMPKERFSAEFPKEGPSILRIQQVVRGDSAAYFCASSPPGEAGGGEQYFGPGTRLTVT.

In this sample, this clone turned up once. The chain couples TRBV27 to TRBJ2-6, with TRBD1 identical over 8 bases. The V segment lost 4 bases and the J segment 0 bases; nucleotides outside the gene matches: 8. There are 18 residues in the CDR3. In germline, CDR1 is MNHEY, CDR2 SMNVEV (reference sequence). The CDR3 region is CASSSLRGPRSGANVLTF. The DNA for the CDR3 is TGTGCCAGCAGTTCACTCAGGGGGCCCCGCTCTGGGGCCAACGTCCTGACTTTC.

This clone was found once. This chain connects TRBV18 to TRBJ2-3; 12 positions agree with TRBD2. Losses at the gene ends were 2 bases for V and 5 bases for J; bases not matched to a gene: 5. Germline assignment: CDR1 KGHSH and CDR2 LQKENI. This CDR3 has 16 residues. The CDR3 protein is CASSPRGLAGLDTQYF. The CDR3 DNA reads TGTGCCAGCTCACCAAGGGGACTAGCGGGCCTAGATACGCAGTATTTT.

The chain couples TRBV30 to TRBJ2-5, with 8 bases aligning to TRBD1. Germline V gives CDR1 GTSNPN, CDR2 SVGIG (reference sequence). The trim removed 1 base at V and 6 bases at J, leaving 1 base unmatched. The CDR3 spans 12 residues. CDR3 protein: CAWSGQGKTQYF. CDR3 DNA sequence: TGTGCCTGGAGTGGACAGGGGAAGACCCAGTACTTC.

This clone showed up just a few times. The J gene is TRBJ2-5, the V gene TRBV5-4, with 11 bases that match TRBD2. The V segment lost 3 bases and the J segment 12 bases; nucleotides outside the gene matches: 4. Germline-derived CDR1 and CDR2 are SGHNT and YYREEE (reference sequence). CDR3 length: 12 amino acids. CDR3 protein: CASSWGTSGEYF. The CDR3, as DNA: TGTGCCAGCAGCTGGGGGACTAGCGGCGAGTACTTC.

V is TRBV7-9 and J is TRBJ1-1, with 9 bases that match TRBD1. The length of the CDR3 is 14 residues. V shed 5 bases, J shed 6 bases, and the junction held 7 bases outside the gene matches. Per germline, CDR1 SEHNR and CDR2 FQNEAQ (reference sequence). The CDR3 here is CASSRDRGIPEAFF. The CDR3 DNA follows: TGTGCCAGCAGCCGAGACAGGGGGATCCCTGAAGCTTTCTTT.

The V gene is TRBV28, the J gene TRBJ1-5; D is perhaps TRBD1 (5 bases). Germline lookup yields CDR1 MDHEN and CDR2 SYDVKM. The CDR3 contains 17 residues. V dropped 2 bases and J dropped 1 base, with 15 bases sitting between them. The CDR3 bases are TGTGCCAGCAGTTTACCACGGGCGAAGGGGAGCAATCAGCCCCAGCATTTT. It encodes CASSLPRAKGSNQPQHF.

The chain recombines TRBV4-1 with TRBJ1-2; a possible D gene is TRBD1 (6 bases). Deletions cut 3 bases from V and 8 bases from J, with 10 bases between. Germline CDR1 is MGHRA and CDR2 is YSYEKL. The CDR3 contains 12 residues. CDR3 bases: TGCGCCAGCAGCCAGGGGGCGGAGGGCTACACCTTC. It encodes CASSQGAEGYTF.

This chain's CDR3 is CASSQVTSGSFFTDTQYF. The CDR3 region has the DNA TGTGCCAGCAGCCAAGTGACTAGCGGGAGCTTTTTCACAGATACGCAGTATTTT. This chain links TRBV4-2 with TRBJ2-3; 12 bases are shared with TRBD2. The CDR3 contains 18 residues. J was trimmed by 2 bases and V by 1 base; bases with no gene match: 7. CDR1 is LGHNA, CDR2 YNFKEQ, per germline.

The rearrangement links TRBV6-1 to TRBJ2-2, with 10 bases identical to TRBD1. CDR3 length: 15 amino acids. In germline, CDR1 is MNHNS, CDR2 SASEGT. The ends lost 6 bases at V and 4 bases at J; junction bases unmatched: 5. CDR3 protein: CASRRQGAITGELFF. The CDR3 DNA follows: TGTGCCAGCAGGAGACAGGGGGCAATCACCGGGGAGCTGTTTTTT.

This chain joins TRBV15 and TRBJ1-5; TRBD1 matches at 10 bases. V shed 5 bases and J 5 bases; nucleotides not matched to a gene: 12. The CDR3 sequence is 17 residues long. The germline V gene encodes CDR1 LNHNV and CDR2 YYDKDF (reference sequence). The chain's CDR3 is CATSVRPGTGVDQPQHF. The CDR3 region has the DNA TGTGCCACCAGCGTACGTCCCGGGACAGGGGTAGATCAGCCCCAGCATTTT.

Only a few counts were recorded for this clone. J is TRBJ1-5 and V is TRBV5-5; 9 nucleotides line up with TRBD1. Germline V lookup: CDR1 SGHKS, CDR2 YYEKEE (reference sequence). V trimming: 3 bases; J trimming: 1 base; junction bases outside the gene matches: 2. This CDR3 has 15 residues. DNA for the CDR3: TGTGCCAGCAGCTGGACAGGGGCGAGCAATCAGCCCCAGCATTTT. It specifies CASSWTGASNQPQHF.

The chain combines TRBV4-3 with TRBJ2-1; D is possibly TRBD1 (7 bases). Germline V gene sequence: CDR1 LGHNA, CDR2 YSLEER. This CDR3 contains 15 residues. Trimming took off 4 bases at V and 6 bases at J, with 16 bases between the two ends. CDR3 residues: CASSRQGLDLNEQFF. The CDR3 DNA follows: TGCGCCAGCAGCCGACAGGGACTGGATCTCAATGAGCAGTTCTTC.

The chain is built from TRBV7-3 and TRBJ2-3, with TRBD1 matching 7 bases. CDR3 length equals 11 residues. Germline V lookup: CDR1 SGHTA, CDR2 FQGTGA. The V gene end was trimmed by 8 bases and the J gene end by 11 bases; junction bases not matched to a gene: 7. The CDR3 here is CASAETGRQYF. CDR3 DNA sequence: TGTGCCAGCGCCGAGACAGGGAGGCAGTATTTT.

The chain couples TRBV28 to TRBJ2-7; weak D call: TRBD2 (5 bases). V gave up 4 bases and J gave up 6 bases, with 10 bases separating them. This CDR3 has 12 residues. Germline V CDR1 and CDR2: MDHEN, SYDVKM. The chain's CDR3 is CASSSTGFEQYF. The DNA of the CDR3 is TGTGCCAGCAGTTCAACGGGGTTCGAGCAGTACTTC.

Regarding this clone: Its ends do not fully match the called genes, so a read error is possible. CDR3 DNA: TGTGCTAGCAGCCCCCTGGCGGGAGGGCCCGGCGGGGAGCTGTTTTTT. This translates into CASSPLAGGPGGELFF. V usage is TRBV7-7 and J usage is TRBJ2-2; TRBD2 agrees at 9 bases. The germline CDR1 and CDR2 sequences are SSHAT and FNYEAQ (reference sequence). The CDR3 totals 16 residues.

The table lists this clone with a few counts. J is TRBJ2-1 and V is TRBV15; TRBD2 matches at 8 bases. This CDR3 contains 17 residues. The trim removed 3 bases at V and 10 bases at J, leaving 17 bases unmatched. Germline V lookup: CDR1 LNHNV, CDR2 YYDKDF (reference sequence). The CDR3 reads CATSRELLADWEWEQFF. The CDR3 DNA reads as TGTGCCACCAGCAGGGAGTTACTAGCGGACTGGGAATGGGAGCAGTTCTTC.

This sequence joins TRBV30 and TRBJ2-1; 12 nucleotides match TRBD2. The V segment lost 2 bases and the J segment 6 bases; nucleotides outside the gene matches: 2. Per germline, CDR1 GTSNPN and CDR2 SVGIG (reference sequence). The CDR3 is 14 amino acids. The CDR3 reads CAWSRLAGANEQFF. The CDR3 coding sequence is TGTGCCTGGAGTAGACTAGCGGGAGCCAATGAGCAGTTCTTC.

J is TRBJ2-7 and V is TRBV5-1, with D possibly being TRBD2 (5 bases). The V end lost 1 base, the J end lost 6 bases, and 17 bases lay between the germline ends. CDR1 and CDR2 from the germline V gene are SGHRS and YFSETQ. CDR3 length: 15 residues. CDR3 amino acids: CASSLMGGEGSEQYF. CDR3 nucleotide sequence: TGCGCCAGCAGCTTGATGGGTGGCGAGGGAAGCGAGCAGTACTTC.

This clone is a singleton in its sample. The rearrangement joins TRBV5-1 to TRBJ2-7, with TRBD1 matching 8 bases. Germline CDR1 and CDR2: SGHRS and YFSETQ. V dropped 4 bases and J dropped 3; count of bases not matched to a gene: 6. The CDR3 runs to 14 residues. The CDR3 is CASSRGTGDYEQYF. The CDR3 DNA reads as TGCGCCAGCAGCCGCGGGACAGGAGACTACGAGCAGTACTTC.

V is TRBV12-5 and J is TRBJ1-5; a weak D match, TRBD1 (6 bases). V was pared by 1 base and J by 8 bases, with 15 bases between. CDR1 and CDR2 (germline): LGHNT, FRNRAP. This CDR3 is built from 15 residues. The CDR3 bases are TGTGCTAGTGGTTTGGATCGGGGGGGGCTGGAGCCCCAGCATTTT. Amino acid sequence: CASGLDRGGLEPQHF.

This clone was detected a few times. This CDR3 is CASLELGTLSGRKLFF. CDR3 DNA: TGTGCCAGCCTCGAACTAGGGACACTCAGTGGCAGAAAACTGTTTTTT. The V gene is TRBV18, the J gene TRBJ1-4, with D perhaps matching TRBD1 (6 bases). The CDR3 loop spans 16 amino acids. Germline assignment: CDR1 KGHSH and CDR2 LQKENI. Deletions cut 8 bases from V and 10 bases from J, with 26 bases between.